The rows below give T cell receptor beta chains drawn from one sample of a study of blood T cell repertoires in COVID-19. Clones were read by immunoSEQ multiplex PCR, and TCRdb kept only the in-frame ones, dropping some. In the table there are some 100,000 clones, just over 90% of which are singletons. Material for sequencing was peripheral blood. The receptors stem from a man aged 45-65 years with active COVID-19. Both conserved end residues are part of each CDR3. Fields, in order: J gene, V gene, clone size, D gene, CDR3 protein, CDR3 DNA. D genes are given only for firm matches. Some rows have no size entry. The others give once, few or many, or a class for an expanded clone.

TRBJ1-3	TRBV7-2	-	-	CASSSHRTASGNTIYF	TGTGCCAGCAGCTCGCACCGGACTGCCTCTGGAAACACCATATATTTT
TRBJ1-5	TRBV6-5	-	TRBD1	CASSYLKRTGVRPQHF	TGTGCCAGCAGTTACTTGAAACGGACAGGCGTTAGGCCCCAGCATTTT
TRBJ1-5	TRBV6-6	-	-	CASSYEGRAQHF	TGTGCCAGCAGTTACGAAGGGAGGGCCCAGCATTTT
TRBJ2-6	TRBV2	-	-	CASSAETLATGANVLTF	TGTGCCAGCAGTGCGGAGACGTTAGCGACGGGGGCCAACGTCCTGACTTTC
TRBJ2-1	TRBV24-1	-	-	CATSHGLSSYNEQFF	TGTGCCACCAGCCACGGACTGAGCTCCTACAATGAGCAGTTCTTC
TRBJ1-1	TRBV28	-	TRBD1	CASRNRGRVTEAFF	TGTGCCAGCAGGAACAGGGGAAGGGTCACTGAAGCTTTCTTT
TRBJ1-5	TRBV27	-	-	CASSSPGGGQPQHF	TGTGCCAGCAGTTCGCCGGGGGGCGGTCAGCCCCAGCATTTT
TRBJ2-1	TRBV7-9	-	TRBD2	CASSLVAGGANEQFF	TGTGCCAGCAGCTTAGTAGCGGGGGGAGCGAATGAGCAGTTCTTC
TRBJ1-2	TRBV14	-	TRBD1	CASSHTLPGTGGVYGYTF	TGTGCCAGCAGCCACACTTTGCCAGGGACAGGGGGGGTCTATGGCTACACCTTC
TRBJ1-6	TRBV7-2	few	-	CASSRAWAGVYRNSPLHF	TGTGCCAGCAGCCGGGCGTGGGCAGGGGTGTATCGTAATTCACCCCTCCACTTT
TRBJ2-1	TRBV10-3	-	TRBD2	CAIGLAGGFNEQFF	TGTGCCATCGGACTAGCGGGAGGTTTCAATGAGCAGTTCTTC
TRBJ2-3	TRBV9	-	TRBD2	CASSVGLAGGPLTDTQYF	TGTGCCAGCAGCGTTGGACTAGCGGGGGGTCCCCTCACAGATACGCAGTATTTT
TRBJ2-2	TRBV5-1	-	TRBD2	CASSPLRETTGELFF	TGCGCCAGCAGCCCACTGCGGGAGACGACCGGGGAGCTGTTTTTT
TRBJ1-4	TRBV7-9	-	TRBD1	CASSGRTGWGEKLFF	TGTGCCAGCAGCGGAAGGACAGGGTGGGGTGAAAAACTGTTTTTT
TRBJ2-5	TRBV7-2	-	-	CASSLTRETQYF	TGTGCCAGCAGCTTGACACGGGAGACCCAGTACTTC
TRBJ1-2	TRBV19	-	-	CASSYSPDSYGYTF	TGTGCCAGTAGTTACTCCCCAGACTCCTATGGCTACACCTTC
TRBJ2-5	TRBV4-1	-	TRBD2	CASSQGLLAGGPETQYF	TGCGCCAGCAGCCAAGGTCTACTAGCGGGGGGTCCAGAGACCCAGTACTTC
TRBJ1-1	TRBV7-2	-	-	CASSPQGNTEAFF	TGTGCCAGCAGTCCTCAGGGGAACACTGAAGCTTTCTTT
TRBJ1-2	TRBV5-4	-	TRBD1	CASSSGTGNYGYTF	TGTGCCAGCAGCTCCGGGACAGGGAACTATGGCTACACCTTC
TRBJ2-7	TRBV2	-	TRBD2	CASSGGSGQGEQYF	TGTGCCAGCAGCGGGGGGTCCGGGCAGGGCGAGCAGTACTTC
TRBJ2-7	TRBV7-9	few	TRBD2	CASSSSRLANEQYF	TGTGCCAGCAGCTCCTCACGACTAGCGAACGAGCAGTACTTC
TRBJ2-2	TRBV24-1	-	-	CATSDSHSRGRLFF	TGTGCCACCAGTGATTCACATTCTCGAGGCAGACTGTTTTTT
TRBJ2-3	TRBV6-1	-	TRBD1	CASSESPGQGTDTQYF	TGTGCCAGCAGTGAATCCCCGGGACAGGGTACAGATACGCAGTATTTT
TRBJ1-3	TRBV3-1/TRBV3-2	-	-	CASSPDNSGNTIYF	TGTGCCAGCAGTCCAGACAACTCTGGAAACACCATATATTTT
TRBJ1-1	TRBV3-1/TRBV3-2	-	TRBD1	CASRTRDRGTEAFF	TGTGCCAGCAGGACCCGGGACAGGGGTACTGAAGCTTTCTTT
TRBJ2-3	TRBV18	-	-	CASSPPSQNTQYF	TGTGCCAGCTCACCACCGAGTCAAAATACGCAGTATTTT
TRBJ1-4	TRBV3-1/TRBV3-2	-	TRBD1	CASTPVGTGNNEKLFF	TGTGCCAGCACCCCGGTAGGGACAGGAAATAATGAAAAACTGTTTTTT
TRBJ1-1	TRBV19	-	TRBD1	CASRAQGGGEAFF	TGTGCCAGTAGAGCACAGGGGGGCGGTGAAGCTTTCTTT
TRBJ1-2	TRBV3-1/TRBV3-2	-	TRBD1	CASSQEGSTGDGYTF	TGTGCCAGCAGCCAAGAGGGGTCGACAGGGGATGGCTACACCTTC
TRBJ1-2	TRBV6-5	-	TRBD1	CASSRQGADYGYTF	TGTGCCAGCAGTCGACAGGGCGCCGACTATGGCTACACCTTC
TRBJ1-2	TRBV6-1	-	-	CASSEAGSGFYGYTF	TGTGCCAGCAGTGAAGCAGGTTCAGGTTTCTATGGCTACACCTTC
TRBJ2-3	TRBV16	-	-	CASSQQAGPTDTQYF	TGTGCCAGCAGCCAACAAGCGGGTCCCACAGATACGCAGTATTTT
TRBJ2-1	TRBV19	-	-	CASSLNGPYNEQFF	TGTGCCAGTAGTCTCAATGGGCCCTACAATGAGCAGTTCTTC
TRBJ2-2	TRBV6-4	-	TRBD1	CASADDRAGELFF	TGTGCCAGCGCCGACGACAGGGCCGGGGAGCTGTTTTTT
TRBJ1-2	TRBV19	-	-	CASSIAAGFYGYTF	TGTGCCAGTAGTATAGCTGCAGGGTTCTATGGCTACACCTTC
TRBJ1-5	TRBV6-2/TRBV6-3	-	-	CASSYGAENNQPQHF	TGTGCCAGCAGTTACGGGGCAGAGAACAATCAGCCCCAGCATTTT
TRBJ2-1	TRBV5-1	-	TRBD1	CASSLGDSPPYNEQFF	TGCGCCAGCAGCTTGGGGGACAGCCCCCCCTACAATGAGCAGTTCTTC
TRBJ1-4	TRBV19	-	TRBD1	CASNLGTAATNEKLFF	TGTGCCAGTAATCTAGGGACAGCCGCAACTAATGAAAAACTGTTTTTT
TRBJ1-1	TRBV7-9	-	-	CASSLEGGNEAFF	TGTGCCAGCAGCTTGGAAGGGGGTAATGAAGCTTTCTTT
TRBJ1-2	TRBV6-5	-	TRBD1	CASSSQGAYGYTF	TGTGCCAGCAGTTCGCAGGGGGCCTATGGCTACACCTTC
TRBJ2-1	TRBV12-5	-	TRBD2	CASGRGRADNEQFF	TGTGCTAGTGGTCGCGGGAGGGCGGATAATGAGCAGTTCTTC
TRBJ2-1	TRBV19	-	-	CASSISGGLIYNEQFF	TGTGCCAGTAGTATCTCTGGGGGCCTTATCTACAATGAGCAGTTCTTC
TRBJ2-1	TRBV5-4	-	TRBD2	CASSLGGVGNNEQFF	TGTGCCAGCAGTCTGGGAGGGGTGGGAAACAATGAGCAGTTCTTC
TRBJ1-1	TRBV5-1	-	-	CASTYDIATNTEAFF	TGCGCCAGCACCTATGACATCGCGACGAACACTGAAGCTTTCTTT
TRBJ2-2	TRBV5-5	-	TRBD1	CASSTTGVNTGELFF	TGTGCCAGCAGCACGACAGGGGTCAACACCGGGGAGCTGTTTTTT
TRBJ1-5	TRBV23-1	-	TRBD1	CASSQPNQGAKGQPQHF	TGCGCCAGCAGTCAACCCAATCAGGGGGCCAAGGGTCAGCCCCAGCATTTT
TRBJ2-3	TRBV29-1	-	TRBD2	CSVGTSGSRPDTQYF	TGCAGCGTTGGGACTAGCGGGAGCCGACCAGATACGCAGTATTTT
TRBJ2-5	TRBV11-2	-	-	CASSRGRQETQYF	TGTGCCAGCAGCCGCGGGCGGCAGGAGACCCAGTACTTC
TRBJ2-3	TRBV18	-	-	CASSPSGLSTDTQYF	TGTGCCAGCTCACCTTCGGGACTCAGCACAGATACGCAGTATTTT
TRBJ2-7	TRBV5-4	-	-	CASSLAGRYEQYF	TGTGCCAGCAGCTTGGCAGGGCGCTACGAGCAGTACTTC
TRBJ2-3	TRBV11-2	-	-	CASLGSSPNTQYF	TGTGCCAGCTTGGGCAGTTCGCCCAATACGCAGTATTTT
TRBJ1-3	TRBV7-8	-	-	CASSSIVSTGFGNTIYF	TGTGCCAGCAGCTCAATAGTTTCGACAGGCTTTGGAAACACCATATATTTT
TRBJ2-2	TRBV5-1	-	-	CASSWGPGELFF	TGCGCCAGCAGCTGGGGCCCAGGGGAGCTGTTTTTT
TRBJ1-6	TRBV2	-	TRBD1	CASSRDSSYNSPLHF	TGTGCCAGCAGCCGGGACAGCTCCTATAATTCACCCCTCCACTTT
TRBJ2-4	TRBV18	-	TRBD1	CASSPPIGTGQNIQYF	TGTGCCAGCTCACCACCGATCGGGACAGGGCAAAACATTCAGTACTTC
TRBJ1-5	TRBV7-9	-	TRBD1	CASSLQGEDQPQHF	TGTGCCAGCAGCCTCCAGGGGGAGGATCAGCCCCAGCATTTT
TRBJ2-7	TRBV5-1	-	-	CASSLESVQLPYEQYF	TGCGCCAGCAGCCTGGAGAGTGTACAGCTTCCCTACGAGCAGTACTTC
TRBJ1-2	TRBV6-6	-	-	CASILQGRSTIGGYTF	TGTGCCAGCATTTTACAGGGAAGGAGTACTATAGGGGGCTACACCTTC
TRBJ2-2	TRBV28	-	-	CASSLLRITGELFF	TGTGCCAGCAGTTTATTGCGTATCACCGGGGAGCTGTTTTTT
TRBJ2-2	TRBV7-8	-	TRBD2	CASSLAVGGMRGTNTGELFF	TGTGCCAGCAGCTTAGCTGTGGGAGGGATGCGGGGAACGAACACCGGGGAGCTGTTTTTT